The 2 T cell receptor beta chains below were found in one sample sequenced in a study of tumor and adjacent non-tumor tissue in lung cancer. RNA was extracted from bulk tissue without any cell sorting. This non-tumor lung sample came from over 3 cm beyond the tumor edge. Three rounds of nested PCR, following a modified ARM-PCR protocol, produced the TCRbeta library. From the multiplex PCR reads, TCRdb called clonotypes with MiXCR, one entry per CDR3 protein. Among over 100,000 distinct CDR3 sequences listed, about 65% were seen once. What was sequenced was distant non-tumor lung tissue. The receptors derive from a man in his sixties with non-small cell lung cancer.

A word on this clonotype: At one boundary the junction diverges from the germline segment, which might be a read error. This chain connects TRBV11-2 to TRBJ1-2, with 10 positions matching TRBD1. This CDR3 has 14 amino acids. Germline V gene sequence: CDR1 SGHAT, CDR2 FQNNGV. CDR3 nucleotide sequence: TGTGCCAACATCACCGACAGGGGGCTGGGTGGCTACATCTTC. It translates to CANITDRGLGGYIF.

This clonotype was seen repeatedly, ten times or more. The gene calls are TRBV29-1 and TRBJ2-4; 9 bases agree with TRBD1. This CDR3 has 15 residues. V was pared by 6 bases and J by 6 bases, with 12 bases of the junction left unmatched. Germline V gene data show CDR1 as SQVTM and CDR2 as ANQGSEA. The CDR3 here is CSVTRTGARGNIQYF. The CDR3 DNA reads as TGCAGCGTCACAAGGACAGGGGCTAGGGGAAACATTCAGTACTTC.